The source of this T cell receptor beta chain is a study of shared clonotypes between healthy human individuals. Per the germline V gene, CDR1 is MNHEY and CDR2 is SMNVEV (reference sequence). With 9 bases removed from V and 2 bases from J, the gap between germline ends came to 10 bases. The length of the CDR3 is 13 residues. Concerning this clone itself: Its target is unknown.

General study findings and limits: The diversity represented, both genetic and in exposure history, was limited by few donors.

Clones were sequenced by immunoSEQ multiplex PCR, and TCRdb holds only the in-frame ones, with some missing. Among approximately 1.4 million clones listed, 95% to 99% were seen once. Sequencing was done on a sample of naive CD4+ T cells sorted from blood. This sample's subset: CD45RA+ positively selected. The receptor's source is a man aged 25-45 years in good health. The rearrangement uses TRBV27 and TRBJ2-2; weak D call: TRBD2 (6 bases). The CDR3 bases are TGTGCCAGTGGGGGGAGAAACACCGGGGAGCTGTTTTTT. It encodes CASGGRNTGELFF.